What follows describes a single T cell receptor (beta chain). The data belong to a study of cytomegalovirus exposure and HLA in healthy donors. PCR employed 60 Vbeta and 13 Jbeta primers. In the original analysis: Roughly 11 million shared chains were among around 80 million unique TCR beta chains counted in a later analysis. Profiling relied on immunoSEQ multiplex PCR, and the TCRdb table lists in-frame clones only, not all of them. V, J and clone size are those of that table, while D and trimming were read from the DNA. The profile shows some 120,000 clones, approximately 78% of them singletons. Germline V gene data show CDR1 as SGHVS and CDR2 as FQNEAQ. Trimming cost V 3 bases and J 3 bases, with 12 bases left between them. The CDR3 has 15 amino acids.

This clonotype originated in a woman in her 40s in good health and CMV-seronegative. V is TRBV7-8 and J is TRBJ2-1; a possible D gene is TRBD2 (6 bases). The specimen sequenced was PBMCs. In DNA form, the CDR3 reads TGTGCCAGCAGCTTTGCTAGCGAGTACTACAATGAGCAGTTCTTC. Translated: CASSFASEYYNEQFF.